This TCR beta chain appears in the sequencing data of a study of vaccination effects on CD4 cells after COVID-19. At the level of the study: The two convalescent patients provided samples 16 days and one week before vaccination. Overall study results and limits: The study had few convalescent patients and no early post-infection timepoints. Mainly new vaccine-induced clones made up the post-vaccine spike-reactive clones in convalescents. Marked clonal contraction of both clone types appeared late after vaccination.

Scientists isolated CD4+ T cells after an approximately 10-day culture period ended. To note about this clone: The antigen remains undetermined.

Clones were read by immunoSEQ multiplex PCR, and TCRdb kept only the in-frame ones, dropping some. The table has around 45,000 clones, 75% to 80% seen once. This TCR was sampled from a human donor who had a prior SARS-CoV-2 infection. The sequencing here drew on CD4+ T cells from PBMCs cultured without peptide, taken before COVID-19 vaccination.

DNA for the CDR3: TGTGCCAGCAGCCAAAGTGATGGCAGCCCCTACGAGCAGTACTTC. This encodes CASSQSDGSPYEQYF. The rearrangement joins TRBV3-1 (or the pseudogene TRBV3-2) to TRBJ2-7; D gene ambiguous. This CDR3 is 15 amino acids long. Germline lookup yields CDR1 LGHDT and CDR2 YNNKEL (reference sequence). The V end lost 2 bases, the J end lost 2 bases, and 13 bases lay between the germline ends.